The clone carrying this T cell receptor beta chain was observed at least ten times. Its antigen is currently unknown. These data are taken from a study of beta chain features in type 1 diabetes. General observations from the study: Type 1 diabetes patients showed a moderate but significant shortening of TCRB CDR3s in all four CD4+ subsets. Relative to healthy donors, patients appeared to have naive, central memory and Treg TCRB repertoires that were more similar. With patients and controls alike, PCR might favor shorter templates to an equal degree.

CDR3 size: 18 residues. The V and J ends lost 2 bases and 0 bases respectively, with 17 bases between them. Per germline, CDR1 KGHSH and CDR2 LQKENI. The investigators reverse transcribed all of the isolated RNA, so they sequenced expressed TCRB transcripts. Sequencing used immunoSEQ multiplex PCR; TCRdb keeps in-frame clones, though not all of them. Found here are 200,000 to 250,000 clones, 27% of them singletons; the top ten hold 4%. CD45RO/CCR7/CD25/CD127/CD95/CD27 staining was used to isolate CD4+ naive, central memory, regulatory and stem cell-like memory cells by sorting. The sample consisted of central memory CD4+ T cells from blood. The source of this sequence is a man aged 25-45 years in good health. This chain joins TRBV18 and TRBJ1-3; TRBD1 is a possible D gene (6 bases). CDR3 in DNA: TGTGCCAGCTCACCAATTCCTGTAACAGGGAGCTCTGGAAACACCATATATTTT. This gives the protein CASSPIPVTGSSGNTIYF.